This T cell receptor beta chain was found in a study of cytomegalovirus exposure and HLA in healthy donors. Vbeta (60) and Jbeta (13) primers were used in the PCR. TCRdb keeps only in-frame clones here, not all; method: immunoSEQ multiplex PCR. The sample has around 200,000 clones, around 83% seen once. Germline V lookup: CDR1 MDHEN, CDR2 SYDVKM. Unmatched junction bases numbered 4, after V lost 10 bases and J lost 1 base. The CDR3 has 12 amino acids. As for this clone: Its target is not known.

Study-wide points: According to a later analysis, most TCR beta chains associated with CMV appeared HLA-restricted.

The source of this sequence is a girl between 5 and 17 years old in good health and CMV-seronegative. The V and J genes are TRBV28 and TRBJ2-7; 7 bases match TRBD2. Material: PBMCs. The CDR3 bases are TGTGCCACAGGGAGGGGTTCCTACGAGCAGTACTTC. Its translation is CATGRGSYEQYF.